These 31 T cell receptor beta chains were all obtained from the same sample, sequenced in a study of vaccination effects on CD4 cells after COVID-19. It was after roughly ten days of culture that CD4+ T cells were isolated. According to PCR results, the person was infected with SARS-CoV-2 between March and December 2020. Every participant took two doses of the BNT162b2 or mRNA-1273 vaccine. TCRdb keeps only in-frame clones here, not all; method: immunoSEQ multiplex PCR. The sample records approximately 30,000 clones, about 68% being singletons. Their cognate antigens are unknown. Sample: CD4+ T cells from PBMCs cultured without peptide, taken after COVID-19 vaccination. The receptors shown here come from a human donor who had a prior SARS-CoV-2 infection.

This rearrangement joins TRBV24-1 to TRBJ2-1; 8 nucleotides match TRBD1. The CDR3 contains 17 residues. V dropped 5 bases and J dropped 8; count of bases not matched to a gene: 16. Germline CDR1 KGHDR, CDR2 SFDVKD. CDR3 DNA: TGTGCCACCAGTGGGCCCCGGCTCAGGGGGCGCGACGATGAGCAGTTCTTC. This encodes CATSGPRLRGRDDEQFF.

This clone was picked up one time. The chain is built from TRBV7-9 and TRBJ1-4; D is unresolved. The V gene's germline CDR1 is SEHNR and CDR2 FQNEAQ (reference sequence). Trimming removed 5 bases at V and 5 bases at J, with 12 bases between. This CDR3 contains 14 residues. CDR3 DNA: TGTGCCAGCAGCCCCGCGGGAGTAAATGAAAAACTGTTTTTT. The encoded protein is CASSPAGVNEKLFF.

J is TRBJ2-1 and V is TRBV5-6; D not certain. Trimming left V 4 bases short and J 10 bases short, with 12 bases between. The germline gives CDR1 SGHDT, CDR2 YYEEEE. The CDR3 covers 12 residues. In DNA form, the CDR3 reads TGTGCCAGCAGCACCACCCCCTGGGAGCAGTTCTTC. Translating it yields CASSTTPWEQFF.

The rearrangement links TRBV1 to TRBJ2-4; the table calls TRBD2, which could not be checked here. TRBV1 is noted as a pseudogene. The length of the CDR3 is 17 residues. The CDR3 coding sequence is TGCACCAGCAGCCAAGATACGGGCGGGAGCTTCAAAAACATTCAGTACTTC. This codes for CTSSQDTGGSFKNIQYF.

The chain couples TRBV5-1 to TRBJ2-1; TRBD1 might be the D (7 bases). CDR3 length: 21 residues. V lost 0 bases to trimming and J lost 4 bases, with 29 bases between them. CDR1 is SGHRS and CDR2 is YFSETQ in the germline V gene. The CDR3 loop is CASSLAGGSRDSRGVYNEQFF. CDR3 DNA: TGCGCCAGCAGCTTGGCCGGAGGCAGTCGGGACAGCAGGGGGGTGTACAATGAGCAGTTCTTC.

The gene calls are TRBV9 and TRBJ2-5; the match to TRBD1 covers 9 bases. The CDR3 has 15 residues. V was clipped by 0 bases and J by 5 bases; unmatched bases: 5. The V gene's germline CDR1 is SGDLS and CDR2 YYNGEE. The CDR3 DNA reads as TGTGCCAGCAGCGTAGGTACAGGGGGCCGGGAGACCCAGTACTTC. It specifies CASSVGTGGRETQYF.

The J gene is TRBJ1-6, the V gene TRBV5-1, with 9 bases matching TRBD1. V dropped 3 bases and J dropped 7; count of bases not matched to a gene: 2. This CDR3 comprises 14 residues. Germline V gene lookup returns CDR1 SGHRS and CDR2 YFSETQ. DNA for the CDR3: TGCGCCAGCAGCTGGGGACAGGGAAATTCACCCCTCCACTTT. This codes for CASSWGQGNSPLHF.

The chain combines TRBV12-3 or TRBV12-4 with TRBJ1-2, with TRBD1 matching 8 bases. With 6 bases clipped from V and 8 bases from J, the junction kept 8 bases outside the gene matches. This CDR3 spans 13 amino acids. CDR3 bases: TGTGCCAGCAGCTTCAGGGGGCGCCGGGGCTACACCTTC. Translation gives CASSFRGRRGYTF.

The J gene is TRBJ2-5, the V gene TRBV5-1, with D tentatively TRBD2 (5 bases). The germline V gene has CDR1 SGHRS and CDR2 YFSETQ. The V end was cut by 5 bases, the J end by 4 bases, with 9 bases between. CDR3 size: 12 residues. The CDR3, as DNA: TGCGCCAGCAGAGACTATGTAGAGACCCAGTACTTC. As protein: CASRDYVETQYF.

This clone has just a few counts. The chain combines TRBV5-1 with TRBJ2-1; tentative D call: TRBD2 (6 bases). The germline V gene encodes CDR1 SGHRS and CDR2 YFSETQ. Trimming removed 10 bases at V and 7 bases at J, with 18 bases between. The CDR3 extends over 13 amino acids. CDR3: CACGADPDNEQFF. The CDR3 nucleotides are TGCGCCTGCGGGGCCGACCCAGATAATGAGCAGTTCTTC.

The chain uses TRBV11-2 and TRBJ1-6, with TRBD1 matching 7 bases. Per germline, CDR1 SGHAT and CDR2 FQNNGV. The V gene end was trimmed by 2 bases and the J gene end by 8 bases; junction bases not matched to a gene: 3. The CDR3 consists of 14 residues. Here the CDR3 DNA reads TGTGCCAGCAGCTTACAGGGGGAGGATTCACCCCTCCACTTT. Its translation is CASSLQGEDSPLHF.

The CDR3 nucleotides are TGTGCCAGCAGCTTGGGACGTATTACGGAGACCCAGTACTTC. This encodes CASSLGRITETQYF. This chain connects TRBV7-2 to TRBJ2-5; D assignment may be TRBD1 or TRBD2 (5 bases each). With 3 bases removed from V and 5 bases from J, the gap between germline ends came to 13 bases. The germline gives CDR1 SGHTA, CDR2 FQGNSA. This CDR3 has 14 residues.

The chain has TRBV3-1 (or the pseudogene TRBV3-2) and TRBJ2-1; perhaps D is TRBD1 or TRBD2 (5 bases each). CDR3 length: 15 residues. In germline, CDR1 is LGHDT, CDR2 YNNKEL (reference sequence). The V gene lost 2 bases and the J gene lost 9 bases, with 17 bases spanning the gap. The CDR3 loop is CASSQRGRGGGEQFF. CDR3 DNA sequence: TGTGCCAGCAGCCAAAGAGGTCGGGGCGGCGGTGAGCAGTTCTTC.

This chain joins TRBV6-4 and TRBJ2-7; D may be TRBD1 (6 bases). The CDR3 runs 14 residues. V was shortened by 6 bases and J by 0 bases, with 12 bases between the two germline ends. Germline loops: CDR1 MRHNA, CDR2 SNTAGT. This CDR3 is CASRADRSSYEQYF. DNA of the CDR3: TGTGCCAGCAGAGCCGACAGGAGCTCCTACGAGCAGTACTTC.

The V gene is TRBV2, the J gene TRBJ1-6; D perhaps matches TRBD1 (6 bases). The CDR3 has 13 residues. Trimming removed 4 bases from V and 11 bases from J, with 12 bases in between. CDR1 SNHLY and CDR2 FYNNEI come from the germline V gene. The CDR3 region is CASSGDKLAPLHF. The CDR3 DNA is TGTGCCAGCAGTGGGGACAAGCTAGCACCCCTCCACTTT.

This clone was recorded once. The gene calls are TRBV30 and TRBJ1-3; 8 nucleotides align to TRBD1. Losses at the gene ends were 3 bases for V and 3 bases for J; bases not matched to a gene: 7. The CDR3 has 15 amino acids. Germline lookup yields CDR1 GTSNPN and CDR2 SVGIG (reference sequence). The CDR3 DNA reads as TGTGCCTGGAGCGGCAGGGGGCTCCGTGGAAACACCATATATTTT. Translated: CAWSGRGLRGNTIYF.

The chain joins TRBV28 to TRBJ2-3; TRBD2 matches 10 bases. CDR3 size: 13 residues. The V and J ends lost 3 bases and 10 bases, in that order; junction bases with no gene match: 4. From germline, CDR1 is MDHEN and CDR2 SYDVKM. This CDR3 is CASSLGLAQAQYF. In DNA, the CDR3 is TGTGCCAGCAGTTTGGGACTAGCGCAGGCGCAGTATTTT.

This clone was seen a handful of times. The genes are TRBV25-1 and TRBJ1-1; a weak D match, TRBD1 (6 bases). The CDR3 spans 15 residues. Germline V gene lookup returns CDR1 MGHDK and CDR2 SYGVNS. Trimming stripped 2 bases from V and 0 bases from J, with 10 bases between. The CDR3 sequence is CASSEQSGVNTEAFF. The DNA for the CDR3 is TGTGCCAGCAGTGAACAATCAGGGGTGAACACTGAAGCTTTCTTT.

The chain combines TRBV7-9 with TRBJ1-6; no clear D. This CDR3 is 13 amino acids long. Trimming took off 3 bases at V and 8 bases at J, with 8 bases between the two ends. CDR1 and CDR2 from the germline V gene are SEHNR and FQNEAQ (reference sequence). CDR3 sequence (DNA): TGTGCCAGCAGCTTTATCGTTGATTCACCCCTCCACTTT. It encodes CASSFIVDSPLHF.

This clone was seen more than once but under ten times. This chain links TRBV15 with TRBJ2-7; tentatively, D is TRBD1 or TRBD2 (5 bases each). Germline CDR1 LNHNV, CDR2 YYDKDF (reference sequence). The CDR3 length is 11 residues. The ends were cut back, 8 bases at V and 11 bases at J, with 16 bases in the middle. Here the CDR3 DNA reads TGTGCCACCCCTGTTGAGGGGCGCGAGTACTTC. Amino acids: CATPVEGREYF.

The DNA for the CDR3 is TGCAGCGTTGGGGCGGTCCTGAACACTGAAGCTTTCTTT. Translating gives CSVGAVLNTEAFF. The chain combines TRBV29-1 with TRBJ1-1; D not resolved. From germline, CDR1 is SQVTM and CDR2 ANQGSEA. The V end was cut by 4 bases, the J end by 0 bases, with 9 bases between. The CDR3 covers 13 residues.

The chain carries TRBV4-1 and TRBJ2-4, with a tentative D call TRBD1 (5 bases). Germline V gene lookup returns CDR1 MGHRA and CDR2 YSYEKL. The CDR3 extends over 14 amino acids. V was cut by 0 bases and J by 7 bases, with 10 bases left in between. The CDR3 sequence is CASSQDPAGNIQYF. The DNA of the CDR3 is TGCGCCAGCAGCCAAGATCCCGCAGGGAACATTCAGTACTTC.

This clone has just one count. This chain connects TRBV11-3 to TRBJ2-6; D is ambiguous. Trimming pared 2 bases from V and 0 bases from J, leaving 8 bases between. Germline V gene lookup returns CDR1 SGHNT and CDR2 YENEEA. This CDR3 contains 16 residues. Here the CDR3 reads CASSLSRPSGANVLTF. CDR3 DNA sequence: TGTGCCAGCAGCTTATCCCGGCCCTCTGGGGCCAACGTCCTGACTTTC. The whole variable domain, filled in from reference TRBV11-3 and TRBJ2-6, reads EAGVVQSPRYKIIEKKQPVAFWCNPISGHNTLYWYLQNLGQGPELLIRYENEEAVDDSQLPKDRFSAERLKGVDSTLKIQPAELGDSAVYLCASSLSRPSGANVLTFGAGSRLTVL.

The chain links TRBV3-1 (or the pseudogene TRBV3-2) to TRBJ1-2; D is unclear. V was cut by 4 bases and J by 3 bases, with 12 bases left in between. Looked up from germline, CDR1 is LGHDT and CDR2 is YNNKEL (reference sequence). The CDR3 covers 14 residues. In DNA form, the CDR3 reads TGTGCCAGCAGCCCCCTAGGCGAATACTATGGCTACACCTTC. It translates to CASSPLGEYYGYTF.

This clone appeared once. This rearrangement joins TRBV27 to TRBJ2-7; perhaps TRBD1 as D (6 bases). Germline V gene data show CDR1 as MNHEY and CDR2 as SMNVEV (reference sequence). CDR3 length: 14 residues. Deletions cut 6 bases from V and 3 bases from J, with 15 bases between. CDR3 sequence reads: CASSTGTNNYEQYF. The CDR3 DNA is TGTGCCAGCAGCACCGGGACAAACAACTACGAGCAGTACTTC.

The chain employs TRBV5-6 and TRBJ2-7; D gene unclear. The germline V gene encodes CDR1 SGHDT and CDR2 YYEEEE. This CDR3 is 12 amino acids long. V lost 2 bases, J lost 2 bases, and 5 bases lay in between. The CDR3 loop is CASSLFPYEQYF. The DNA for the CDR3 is TGTGCCAGCAGCTTATTTCCCTACGAGCAGTACTTC.

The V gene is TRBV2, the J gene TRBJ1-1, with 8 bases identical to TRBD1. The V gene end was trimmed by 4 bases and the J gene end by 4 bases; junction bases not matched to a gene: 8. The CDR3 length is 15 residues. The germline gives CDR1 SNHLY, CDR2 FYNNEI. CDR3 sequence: CASSVAQGAGTEAFF. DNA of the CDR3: TGTGCCAGCAGTGTCGCCCAGGGGGCTGGCACTGAAGCTTTCTTT. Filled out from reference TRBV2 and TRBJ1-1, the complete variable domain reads EPEVTQTPSHQVTQMGQEVILRCVPISNHLYFYWYRQILGQKVEFLVSFYNNEISEKSEIFDDQFSVERPDGSNFTLKIRSTKLEDSAMYFCASSVAQGAGTEAFFGQGTRLTVV.

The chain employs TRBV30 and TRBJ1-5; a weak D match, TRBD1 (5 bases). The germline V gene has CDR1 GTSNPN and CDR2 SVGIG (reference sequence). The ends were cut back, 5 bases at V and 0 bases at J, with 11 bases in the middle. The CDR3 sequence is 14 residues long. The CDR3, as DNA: TGTGCCTGGGGGGACGTAAATAGCAATCAGCCCCAGCATTTT. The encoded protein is CAWGDVNSNQPQHF.

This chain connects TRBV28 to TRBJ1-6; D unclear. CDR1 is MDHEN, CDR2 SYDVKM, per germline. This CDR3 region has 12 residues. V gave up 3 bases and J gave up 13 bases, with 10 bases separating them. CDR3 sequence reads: CASSLLSQPLHF. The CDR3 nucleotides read TGTGCCAGCAGTTTGTTGTCACAGCCCCTCCACTTT.

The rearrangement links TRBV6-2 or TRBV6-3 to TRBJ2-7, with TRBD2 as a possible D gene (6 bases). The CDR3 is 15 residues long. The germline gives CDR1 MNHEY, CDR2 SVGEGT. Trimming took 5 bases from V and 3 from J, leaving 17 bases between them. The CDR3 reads CASSKGGGNGYEQYF. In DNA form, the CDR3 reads TGTGCCAGCAGTAAGGGCGGCGGGAACGGCTACGAGCAGTACTTC.

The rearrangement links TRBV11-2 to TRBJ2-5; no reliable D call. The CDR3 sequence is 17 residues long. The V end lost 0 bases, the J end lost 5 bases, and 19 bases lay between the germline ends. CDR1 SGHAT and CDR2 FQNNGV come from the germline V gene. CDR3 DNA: TGTGCCAGCAGCTTAGAAGGGTGGGGTCTTGTTCAGGAGACCCAGTACTTC. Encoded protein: CASSLEGWGLVQETQYF.